The entry below gives a single T cell receptor (beta chain) sequence along with its context. As yet, its antigen is unknown. The PCR employed 60 Vbeta primers together with 13 Jbeta primers. Libraries were prepared by immunoSEQ multiplex PCR; TCRdb keeps only in-frame clonotypes and omits some of them. This sample contains 55,000 to 75,000 clones. This sample was included in a study of cytomegalovirus exposure and HLA in healthy donors. The overall study: An early release of data contained 70 million to 95 million unique TCRs, which came from HLA-typed donors.

The trim removed 0 bases at V and 4 bases at J, leaving 3 bases unmatched. CDR1 and CDR2 from the germline V gene are SGHRS and YFSETQ. The CDR3 is 15 amino acids. Notes on the study in general: TCR sequences were mostly rare, though some public TCRs occurred in many donors. Per a later analysis, HLA-associated TCR beta chains showed more clonal expansion than other, equally common TCR beta chains.

This chain connects TRBV5-1 to TRBJ2-7, with 11 bases matching TRBD2. This receptor was taken from a woman in her twenties or thirties in good health and CMV-seronegative. Material: PBMCs. CDR3 protein: CASSLESSGGYEQYF. Here the CDR3 DNA reads TGCGCCAGCAGCTTGGAGTCTAGCGGGGGGTACGAGCAGTACTTC.